One sample yielded the 14 T cell receptor beta chains listed below, sequenced in a study of cytomegalovirus exposure and HLA in healthy donors. With 60 Vbeta and 13 Jbeta primers, the PCR was carried out. Profiling relied on immunoSEQ multiplex PCR, and the TCRdb table lists in-frame clones only, not all of them. The repertoire has 120,000 or so clones, over 60% of them found once; the top ten carry roughly 5.9%. The sample comprised PBMCs. The source of these receptors is a woman aged 35 to 49 in good health and CMV-seronegative.

The rearrangement joins TRBV19 to TRBJ1-4, with TRBD1 matching over 9 bases. Per the germline V gene, CDR1 is LNHDA and CDR2 is SQIVND (reference sequence). Trimming cost V 5 bases and J 8 bases; bases outside gene matches: 9. This CDR3 is 15 amino acids long. The CDR3 sequence is CASSSQSTGGEKLFF. DNA for the CDR3: TGTGCCAGTAGTTCGCAGTCGACAGGGGGAGAAAAACTGTTTTTT.

The chain recombines TRBV4-2 with TRBJ2-7; D perhaps matches TRBD1 (6 bases). From germline, CDR1 is LGHNA and CDR2 YNFKEQ. The CDR3 is 14 residues long. The germline V and J ends were trimmed by 5 bases and 5 bases, with 16 bases remaining between them. The CDR3 coding sequence is TGTGCCAGCAGCATCTACGAGGGGGTCCACGAGCAGTACTTC. Protein: CASSIYEGVHEQYF.

J is TRBJ1-2 and V is TRBV4-1; 9 bases line up with TRBD1. CDR3 length equals 15 residues. With 0 bases clipped from V and 4 bases from J, the junction kept 3 bases outside the gene matches. CDR1 is MGHRA, CDR2 YSYEKL, per germline. The CDR3 region is CASSQDRGQGYGYTF. DNA of the CDR3: TGCGCCAGCAGCCAAGATCGGGGACAGGGCTATGGCTACACCTTC.

As for this clone: One end of the junction fails to match germline, which may point to a read error. The V and J genes are TRBV2 and TRBJ2-6; 8 bases line up with TRBD1. This CDR3 is built from 15 residues. The germline gives CDR1 SNHLY, CDR2 FYNNEI. The CDR3 is CASREGQAGANGLTF. The CDR3 nucleotides read TGTGCCAGCAGGGAGGGACAGGCTGGGGCCAACGGCCTGACTTTC.

The chain combines TRBV7-9 with TRBJ2-1; TRBD2 matches at 7 bases. The V and J ends lost 3 bases and 4 bases, in that order; junction bases with no gene match: 6. The CDR3 contains 15 residues. In germline, CDR1 is SEHNR, CDR2 FQNEAQ (reference sequence). The CDR3 DNA is TGTGCCAGCAGCTTTCCACTAGCGAATTACAATGAGCAGTTCTTC. Residues: CASSFPLANYNEQFF. Drawing the rest from reference TRBV7-9 and TRBJ2-1, the complete variable domain is DTGVSQNPRHKITKRGQNVTFRCDPISEHNRLYWYRQTLGQGPEFLTYFQNEAQLEKSRLLSDRFSAERPKGSFSTLEIQRTEQGDSAMYLCASSFPLANYNEQFFGPGTRLTVL.

Of note for this clone: A read error may produce the germline difference seen at one junction end. The J gene is TRBJ2-5, the V gene TRBV20-1; D possibly corresponds to TRBD2 (7 bases). The CDR3 extends over 11 amino acids. The V gene's germline CDR1 is DFQATT and CDR2 SNEGSKA (reference sequence). The CDR3 bases are TGCAGTCCTAGGGGGGGAGAGACCCAGTACTTC. Protein: CSPRGGETQYF.

Only a few counts were recorded for this clone. V and J are TRBV7-8 and TRBJ1-1, with 7 bases identical to TRBD1. CDR3 length: 14 residues. Looked up from germline, CDR1 is SGHVS and CDR2 is FQNEAQ. J gave up 2 bases and V 5 bases, and 5 bases lay outside the gene matches. The DNA for the CDR3 is TGTGCCAGCAGCGCCAGACAGGGAAACACTGAAGCTTTCTTT. Its translation: CASSARQGNTEAFF. Based on the CDR3 plus reference TRBV7-8 and TRBJ1-1, the full variable domain is GAGVSQSPRYKVAKRGQDVALRCDPISGHVSLFWYQQALGQGPEFLTYFQNEAQLDKSGLPSDRFFAERPEGSVSTLKIQRTQQEDSAVYLCASSARQGNTEAFFGQGTRLTVV.

Only a few counts were recorded for this clone. The J gene is TRBJ2-7, the V gene TRBV4-2; tentatively, D is TRBD2 (5 bases). Trimming stripped 1 base from V and 0 bases from J, with 7 bases between. Germline CDR1 and CDR2: LGHNA and YNFKEQ. There are 14 residues in the CDR3. CDR3 DNA sequence: TGTGCCAGCAGCCAAGTAGCGCGCTCCTACGAGCAGTACTTC. Amino acids: CASSQVARSYEQYF.

This chain connects TRBV5-1 to TRBJ1-2; a possible D gene is TRBD1 (6 bases). V was cut by 10 bases and J by 3 bases, with 22 bases left in between. CDR1 is SGHRS, CDR2 YFSETQ, per germline. This CDR3 has 15 residues. Here the CDR3 DNA reads TGCGCCTCTTCGTTTGGAGGAGGGGGGGACTATGGCTACACCTTC. It specifies CASSFGGGGDYGYTF.

Turning to this clone: Relative to the germline gene, one junction end is altered; a read error may explain this. V gene TRBV5-1 combines with J gene TRBJ2-5; 7 positions match TRBD1. The CDR3 length is 16 residues. CDR1 is SGHRS, CDR2 YFSETQ, per germline. CDR3 in DNA: TGCGCCAGCAGCTTGGGCCAGGACAGGATCCAAGAGGCCCAGTACTTC. It is translated as CASSLGQDRIQEAQYF.

V gene TRBV11-2 combines with J gene TRBJ2-7; D may be TRBD1 (6 bases). Per the germline V gene, CDR1 is SGHAT and CDR2 is FQNNGV. Trimming took off 1 base at V and 5 bases at J, with 9 bases between the two ends. The CDR3 is 13 amino acids. The CDR3 DNA sequence: TGTGCCAGCAGCTTAGGGACAGCCAACGAGCAGTACTTC. Protein sequence: CASSLGTANEQYF.

Only one count was recorded for this clone. CDR3 nucleotides: TGCGCCAGCAGCCGACGGTTAGTAGGAGCGGGAGGGCAAAATGAGCAGTTCTTC. It is translated as CASSRRLVGAGGQNEQFF. The rearrangement uses TRBV4-1 and TRBJ2-1; 10 nucleotides align to TRBD2. Germline V lookup: CDR1 MGHRA, CDR2 YSYEKL. V lost 4 bases, J lost 7 bases, and 16 bases stayed unmatched. The CDR3 spans 18 residues.

The chain has TRBV2 and TRBJ2-7, with D hard to call. From germline, CDR1 is SNHLY and CDR2 FYNNEI. The V and J ends lost 8 bases and 8 bases respectively, with 13 bases between them. The CDR3 sequence is 11 residues long. The CDR3: CASGDSDQQYF. The CDR3 DNA sequence: TGTGCCAGCGGAGACTCCGACCAGCAGTACTTC. The full variable domain, completed using reference TRBV2 and TRBJ2-7, is EPEVTQTPSHQVTQMGQEVILRCVPISNHLYFYWYRQILGQKVEFLVSFYNNEISEKSEIFDDQFSVERPDGSNFTLKIRSTKLEDSAMYFCASGDSDQQYFGPGTRLTVT.

The chain links TRBV10-3 to TRBJ2-7; 7 nucleotides line up with TRBD1. Trimming took 6 bases from V and 2 from J; bases not matched to a gene: 7. The CDR3 spans 14 residues. Germline CDR1 reads ENHRY; CDR2 reads SYGVKD. In nucleotides, the CDR3 is TGTGCCATCAGCCCTGACAGGGTCACCTACGAGCAGTACTTC. This codes for CAISPDRVTYEQYF.